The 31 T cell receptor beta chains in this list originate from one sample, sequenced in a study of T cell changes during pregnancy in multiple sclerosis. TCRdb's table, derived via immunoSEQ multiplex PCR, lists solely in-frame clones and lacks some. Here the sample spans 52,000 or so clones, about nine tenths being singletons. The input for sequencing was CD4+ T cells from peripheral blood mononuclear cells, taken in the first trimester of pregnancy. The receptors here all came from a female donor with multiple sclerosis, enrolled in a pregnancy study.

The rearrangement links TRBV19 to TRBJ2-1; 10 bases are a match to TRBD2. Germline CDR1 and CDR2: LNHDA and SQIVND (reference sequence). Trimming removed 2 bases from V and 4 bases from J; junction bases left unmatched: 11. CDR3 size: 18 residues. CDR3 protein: CASSIPPLGLAEYNEQFF. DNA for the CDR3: TGTGCCAGTAGTATACCACCCCTCGGACTAGCGGAATACAATGAGCAGTTCTTC.

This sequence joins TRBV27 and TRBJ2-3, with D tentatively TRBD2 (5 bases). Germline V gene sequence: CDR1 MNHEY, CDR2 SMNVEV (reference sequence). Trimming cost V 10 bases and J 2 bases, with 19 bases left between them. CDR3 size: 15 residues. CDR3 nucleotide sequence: TGTGCCACCCTCCGGGCTAGCCCTTACACAGATACGCAGTATTTT. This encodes CATLRASPYTDTQYF.

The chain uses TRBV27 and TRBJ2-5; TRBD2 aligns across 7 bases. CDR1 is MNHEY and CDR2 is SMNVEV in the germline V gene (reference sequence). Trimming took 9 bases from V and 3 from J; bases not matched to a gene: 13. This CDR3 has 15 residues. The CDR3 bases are TGTGCCAGACCTGTCTGTGCGGGGGTAAAAGAGACCCAGTACTTC. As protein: CARPVCAGVKETQYF.

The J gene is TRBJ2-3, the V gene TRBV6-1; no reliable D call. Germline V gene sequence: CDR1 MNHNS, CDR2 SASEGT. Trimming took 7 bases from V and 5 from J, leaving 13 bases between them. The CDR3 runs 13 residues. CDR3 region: CASIVRSRDTQYF. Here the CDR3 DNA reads TGTGCCAGCATCGTCAGGTCGCGAGATACGCAGTATTTT.

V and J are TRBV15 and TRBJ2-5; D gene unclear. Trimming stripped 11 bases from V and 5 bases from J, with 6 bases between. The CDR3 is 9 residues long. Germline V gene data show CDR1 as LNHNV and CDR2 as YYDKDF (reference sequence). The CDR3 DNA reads TGTGCCTCCCGGGAGACCCAGTACTTC. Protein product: CASRETQYF. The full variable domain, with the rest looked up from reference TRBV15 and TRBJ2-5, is DAMVIQNPRYQVTQFGKPVTLSCSQTLNHNVMYWYQQKSSQAPKLLFHYYDKDFNNEADTPDNFQSRRPNTSFCFLDIRSPGLGDTAMYLCASRETQYFGPGTRLLVL.

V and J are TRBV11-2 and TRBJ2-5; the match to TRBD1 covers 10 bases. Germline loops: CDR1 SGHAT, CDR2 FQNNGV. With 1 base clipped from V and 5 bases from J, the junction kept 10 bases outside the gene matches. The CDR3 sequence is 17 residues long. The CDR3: CASSLGPTGGAYETQYF. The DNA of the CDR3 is TGTGCCAGCAGCTTAGGTCCGACAGGGGGCGCGTACGAGACCCAGTACTTC.

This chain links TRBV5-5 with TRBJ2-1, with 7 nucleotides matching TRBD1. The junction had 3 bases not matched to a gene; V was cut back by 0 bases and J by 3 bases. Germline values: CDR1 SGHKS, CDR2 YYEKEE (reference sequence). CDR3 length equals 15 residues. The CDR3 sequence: CASSLAGGFYNEQFF. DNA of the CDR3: TGTGCCAGCAGCTTGGCAGGGGGATTCTACAATGAGCAGTTCTTC.

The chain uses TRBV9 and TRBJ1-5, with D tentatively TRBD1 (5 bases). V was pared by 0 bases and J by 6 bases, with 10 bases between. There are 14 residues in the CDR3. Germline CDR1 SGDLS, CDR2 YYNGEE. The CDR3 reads CASSVDATGQPQHF. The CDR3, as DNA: TGTGCCAGCAGCGTAGACGCCACAGGTCAGCCCCAGCATTTT.

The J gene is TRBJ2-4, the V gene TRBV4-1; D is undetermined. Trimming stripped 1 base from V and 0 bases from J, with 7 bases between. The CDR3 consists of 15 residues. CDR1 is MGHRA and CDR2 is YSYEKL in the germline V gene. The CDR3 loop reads CASSQVLLAKNIQYF. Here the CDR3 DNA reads TGCGCCAGCAGCCAAGTCCTTCTAGCCAAAAACATTCAGTACTTC.

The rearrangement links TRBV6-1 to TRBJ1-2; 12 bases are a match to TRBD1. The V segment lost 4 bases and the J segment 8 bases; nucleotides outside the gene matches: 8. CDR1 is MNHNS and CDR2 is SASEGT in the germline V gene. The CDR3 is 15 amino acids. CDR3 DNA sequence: TGTGCCAGCAGTGTAACCGGGACAGGGGGCGAAGGCTACACCTTC. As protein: CASSVTGTGGEGYTF.

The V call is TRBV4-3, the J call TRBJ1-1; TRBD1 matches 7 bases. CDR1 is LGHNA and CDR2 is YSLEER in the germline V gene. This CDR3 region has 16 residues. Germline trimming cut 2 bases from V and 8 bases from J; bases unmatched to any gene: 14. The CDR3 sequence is CASSQSTGVQGTEAFF. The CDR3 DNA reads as TGCGCCAGCAGCCAATCCACAGGGGTTCAAGGAACAGAAGCTTTCTTT.

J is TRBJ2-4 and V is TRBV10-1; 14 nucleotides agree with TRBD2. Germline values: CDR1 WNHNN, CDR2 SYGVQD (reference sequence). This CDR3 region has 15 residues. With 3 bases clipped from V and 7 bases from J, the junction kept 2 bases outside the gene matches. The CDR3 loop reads CASSEGLAGGNIQYF. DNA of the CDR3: TGCGCCAGCAGTGAAGGACTAGCGGGGGGCAACATTCAGTACTTC.

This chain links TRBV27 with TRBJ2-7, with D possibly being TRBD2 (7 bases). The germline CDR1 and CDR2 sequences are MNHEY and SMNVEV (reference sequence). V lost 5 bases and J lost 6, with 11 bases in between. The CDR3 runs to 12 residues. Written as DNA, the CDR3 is TGTGCCAGCAGTAACCGGGGGGCCGAGCAGTACTTC. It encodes CASSNRGAEQYF.

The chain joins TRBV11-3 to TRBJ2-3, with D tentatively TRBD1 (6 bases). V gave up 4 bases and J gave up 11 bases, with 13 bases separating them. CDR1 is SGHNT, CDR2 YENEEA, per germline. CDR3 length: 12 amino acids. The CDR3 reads CASSSRDKMQYF. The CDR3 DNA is TGTGCCAGCAGCTCCCGGGACAAGATGCAGTATTTT.

The CDR3 nucleotides are TGTGCCAGCTCGTCTGGGACGGGACACTACGAGCAGTACTTC. This sequence encodes CASSSGTGHYEQYF. This rearrangement joins TRBV18 to TRBJ2-7; D is possibly TRBD1 (6 bases). V lost 6 bases, J lost 3 bases, and 15 bases lay in between. This CDR3 comprises 14 residues. Germline V gene lookup returns CDR1 KGHSH and CDR2 LQKENI.

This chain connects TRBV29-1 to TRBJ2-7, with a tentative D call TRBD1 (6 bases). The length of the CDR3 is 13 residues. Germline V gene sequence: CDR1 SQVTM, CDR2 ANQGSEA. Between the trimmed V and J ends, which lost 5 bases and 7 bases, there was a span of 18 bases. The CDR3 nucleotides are TGCAGCGTTATACAGGGCGAAAGAGCGGAGCAGTACTTC. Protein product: CSVIQGERAEQYF.

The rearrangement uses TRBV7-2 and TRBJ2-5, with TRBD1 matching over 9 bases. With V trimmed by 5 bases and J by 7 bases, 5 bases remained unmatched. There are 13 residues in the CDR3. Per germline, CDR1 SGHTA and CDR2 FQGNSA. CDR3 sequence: CASSPGTGSTQYF. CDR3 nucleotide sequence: TGTGCCAGCAGCCCCGGGACAGGGTCGACCCAGTACTTC.

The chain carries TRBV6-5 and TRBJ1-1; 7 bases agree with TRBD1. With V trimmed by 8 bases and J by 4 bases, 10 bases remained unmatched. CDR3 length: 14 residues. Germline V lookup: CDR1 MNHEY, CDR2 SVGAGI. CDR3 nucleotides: TGTGCCAGCGTAAGAGGGGGCCGAAGCACTGAAGCTTTCTTT. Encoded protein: CASVRGGRSTEAFF.

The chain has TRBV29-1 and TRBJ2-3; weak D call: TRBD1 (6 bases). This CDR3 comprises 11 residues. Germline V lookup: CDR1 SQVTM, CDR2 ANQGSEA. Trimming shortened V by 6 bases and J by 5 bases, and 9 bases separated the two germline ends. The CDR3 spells CSVQGGDTQYF. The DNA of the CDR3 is TGCAGCGTCCAAGGGGGAGATACGCAGTATTTT.

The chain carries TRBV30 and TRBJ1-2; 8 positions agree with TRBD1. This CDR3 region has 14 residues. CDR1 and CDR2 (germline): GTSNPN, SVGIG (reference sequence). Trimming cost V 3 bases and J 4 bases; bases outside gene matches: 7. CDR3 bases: TGTGCCTGGAGGCAAACAGGGGGAGCCTATGGCTACACCTTC. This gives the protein CAWRQTGGAYGYTF. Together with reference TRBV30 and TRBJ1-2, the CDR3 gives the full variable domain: SQTIHQWPATLVQPVGSPLSLECTVEGTSNPNLYWYRQAAGRGLQLLFYSVGIGQISSEVPQNLSASRPQDRQFILSSKKLLLSDSGFYLCAWRQTGGAYGYTFGSGTRLTVV.

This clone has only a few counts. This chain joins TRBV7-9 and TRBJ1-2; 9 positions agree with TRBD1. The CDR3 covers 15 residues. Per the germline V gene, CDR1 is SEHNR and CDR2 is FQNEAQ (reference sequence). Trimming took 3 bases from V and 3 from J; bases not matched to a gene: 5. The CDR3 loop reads CASSFPGQGDYGYTF. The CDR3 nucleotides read TGTGCCAGCAGCTTTCCGGGACAGGGAGACTATGGCTACACCTTC. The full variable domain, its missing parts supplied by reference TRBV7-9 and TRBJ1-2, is DTGVSQNPRHKITKRGQNVTFRCDPISEHNRLYWYRQTLGQGPEFLTYFQNEAQLEKSRLLSDRFSAERPKGSFSTLEIQRTEQGDSAMYLCASSFPGQGDYGYTFGSGTRLTVV.

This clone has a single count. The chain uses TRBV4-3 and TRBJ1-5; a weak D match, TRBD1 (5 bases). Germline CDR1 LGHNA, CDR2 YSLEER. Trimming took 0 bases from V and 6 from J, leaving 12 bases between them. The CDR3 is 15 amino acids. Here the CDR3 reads CASSQDWGGFQPQHF. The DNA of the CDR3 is TGCGCCAGCAGCCAAGACTGGGGGGGGTTTCAGCCCCAGCATTTT.

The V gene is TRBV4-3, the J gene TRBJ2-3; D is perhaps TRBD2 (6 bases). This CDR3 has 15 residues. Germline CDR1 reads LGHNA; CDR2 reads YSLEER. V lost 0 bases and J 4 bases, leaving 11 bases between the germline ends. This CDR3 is CASSQDLTGADTQYF. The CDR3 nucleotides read TGCGCCAGCAGCCAAGACCTGACGGGGGCAGATACGCAGTATTTT.

CDR3 in amino acids: CASSQSAGLNTGELFF. DNA of the CDR3: TGTGCCAGCTCACAGTCAGCGGGACTTAACACCGGGGAGCTGTTTTTT. V is TRBV18 and J is TRBJ2-2; 7 nucleotides agree with TRBD2. CDR1 is KGHSH and CDR2 is LQKENI in the germline V gene. Losses at the gene ends were 4 bases for V and 2 bases for J; bases not matched to a gene: 7. This CDR3 has 16 residues.

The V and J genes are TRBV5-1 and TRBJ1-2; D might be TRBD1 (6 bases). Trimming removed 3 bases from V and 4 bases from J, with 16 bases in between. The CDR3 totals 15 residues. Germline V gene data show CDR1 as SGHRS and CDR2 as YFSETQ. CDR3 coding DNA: TGCGCCAGCAGCTCGCAAACCACAGGGCCCTATGGCTACACCTTC. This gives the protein CASSSQTTGPYGYTF. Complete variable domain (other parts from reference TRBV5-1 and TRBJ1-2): KAGVTQTPRYLIKTRGQQVTLSCSPISGHRSVSWYQQTPGQGLQFLFEYFSETQRNKGNFPGRFSGRQFSNSRSEMNVSTLELGDSALYLCASSSQTTGPYGYTFGSGTRLTVV.

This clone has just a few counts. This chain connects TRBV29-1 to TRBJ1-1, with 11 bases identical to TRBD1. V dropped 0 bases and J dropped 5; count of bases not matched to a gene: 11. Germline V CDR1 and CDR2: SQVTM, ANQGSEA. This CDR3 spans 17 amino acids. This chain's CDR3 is CSVEDSRFGTGGTEAFF. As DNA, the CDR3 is TGCAGCGTTGAAGATAGTCGTTTTGGGACAGGGGGTACTGAAGCTTTCTTT.

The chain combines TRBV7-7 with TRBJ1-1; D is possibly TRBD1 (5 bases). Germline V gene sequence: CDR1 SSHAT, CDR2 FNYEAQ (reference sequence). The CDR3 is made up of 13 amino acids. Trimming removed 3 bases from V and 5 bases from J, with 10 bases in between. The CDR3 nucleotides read TGTGCCAGCAGCTTCAGGGTAGGGACTGAAGCTTTCTTT. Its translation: CASSFRVGTEAFF.

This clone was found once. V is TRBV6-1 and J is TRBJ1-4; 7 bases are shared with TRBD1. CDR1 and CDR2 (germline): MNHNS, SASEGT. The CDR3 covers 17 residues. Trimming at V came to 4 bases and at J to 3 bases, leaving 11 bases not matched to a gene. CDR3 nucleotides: TGTGCCAGCAGTGGGGGCACAGGGGAGTCAGCTAATGAAAAACTGTTTTTT. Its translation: CASSGGTGESANEKLFF.

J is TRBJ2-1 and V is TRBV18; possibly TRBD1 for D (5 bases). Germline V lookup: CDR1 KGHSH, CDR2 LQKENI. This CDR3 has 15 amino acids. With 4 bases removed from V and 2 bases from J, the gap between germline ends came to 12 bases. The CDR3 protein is CASSRTGETYNEQFF. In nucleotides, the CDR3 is TGTGCCAGCTCACGAACAGGTGAGACCTACAATGAGCAGTTCTTC.

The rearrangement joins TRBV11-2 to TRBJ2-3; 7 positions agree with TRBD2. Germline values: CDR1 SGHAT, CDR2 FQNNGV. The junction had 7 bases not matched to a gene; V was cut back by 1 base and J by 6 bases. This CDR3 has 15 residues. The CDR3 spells CASSLGSGGSDTQYF. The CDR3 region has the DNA TGTGCCAGCAGCTTAGGATCGGGGGGTTCGGATACGCAGTATTTT.

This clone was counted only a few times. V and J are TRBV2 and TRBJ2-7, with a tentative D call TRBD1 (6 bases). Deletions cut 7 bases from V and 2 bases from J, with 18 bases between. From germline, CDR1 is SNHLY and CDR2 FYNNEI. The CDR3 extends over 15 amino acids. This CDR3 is CASTLRDIPTYEQYF. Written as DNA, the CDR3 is TGTGCCAGCACCCTCCGGGACATCCCTACCTACGAGCAGTACTTC.